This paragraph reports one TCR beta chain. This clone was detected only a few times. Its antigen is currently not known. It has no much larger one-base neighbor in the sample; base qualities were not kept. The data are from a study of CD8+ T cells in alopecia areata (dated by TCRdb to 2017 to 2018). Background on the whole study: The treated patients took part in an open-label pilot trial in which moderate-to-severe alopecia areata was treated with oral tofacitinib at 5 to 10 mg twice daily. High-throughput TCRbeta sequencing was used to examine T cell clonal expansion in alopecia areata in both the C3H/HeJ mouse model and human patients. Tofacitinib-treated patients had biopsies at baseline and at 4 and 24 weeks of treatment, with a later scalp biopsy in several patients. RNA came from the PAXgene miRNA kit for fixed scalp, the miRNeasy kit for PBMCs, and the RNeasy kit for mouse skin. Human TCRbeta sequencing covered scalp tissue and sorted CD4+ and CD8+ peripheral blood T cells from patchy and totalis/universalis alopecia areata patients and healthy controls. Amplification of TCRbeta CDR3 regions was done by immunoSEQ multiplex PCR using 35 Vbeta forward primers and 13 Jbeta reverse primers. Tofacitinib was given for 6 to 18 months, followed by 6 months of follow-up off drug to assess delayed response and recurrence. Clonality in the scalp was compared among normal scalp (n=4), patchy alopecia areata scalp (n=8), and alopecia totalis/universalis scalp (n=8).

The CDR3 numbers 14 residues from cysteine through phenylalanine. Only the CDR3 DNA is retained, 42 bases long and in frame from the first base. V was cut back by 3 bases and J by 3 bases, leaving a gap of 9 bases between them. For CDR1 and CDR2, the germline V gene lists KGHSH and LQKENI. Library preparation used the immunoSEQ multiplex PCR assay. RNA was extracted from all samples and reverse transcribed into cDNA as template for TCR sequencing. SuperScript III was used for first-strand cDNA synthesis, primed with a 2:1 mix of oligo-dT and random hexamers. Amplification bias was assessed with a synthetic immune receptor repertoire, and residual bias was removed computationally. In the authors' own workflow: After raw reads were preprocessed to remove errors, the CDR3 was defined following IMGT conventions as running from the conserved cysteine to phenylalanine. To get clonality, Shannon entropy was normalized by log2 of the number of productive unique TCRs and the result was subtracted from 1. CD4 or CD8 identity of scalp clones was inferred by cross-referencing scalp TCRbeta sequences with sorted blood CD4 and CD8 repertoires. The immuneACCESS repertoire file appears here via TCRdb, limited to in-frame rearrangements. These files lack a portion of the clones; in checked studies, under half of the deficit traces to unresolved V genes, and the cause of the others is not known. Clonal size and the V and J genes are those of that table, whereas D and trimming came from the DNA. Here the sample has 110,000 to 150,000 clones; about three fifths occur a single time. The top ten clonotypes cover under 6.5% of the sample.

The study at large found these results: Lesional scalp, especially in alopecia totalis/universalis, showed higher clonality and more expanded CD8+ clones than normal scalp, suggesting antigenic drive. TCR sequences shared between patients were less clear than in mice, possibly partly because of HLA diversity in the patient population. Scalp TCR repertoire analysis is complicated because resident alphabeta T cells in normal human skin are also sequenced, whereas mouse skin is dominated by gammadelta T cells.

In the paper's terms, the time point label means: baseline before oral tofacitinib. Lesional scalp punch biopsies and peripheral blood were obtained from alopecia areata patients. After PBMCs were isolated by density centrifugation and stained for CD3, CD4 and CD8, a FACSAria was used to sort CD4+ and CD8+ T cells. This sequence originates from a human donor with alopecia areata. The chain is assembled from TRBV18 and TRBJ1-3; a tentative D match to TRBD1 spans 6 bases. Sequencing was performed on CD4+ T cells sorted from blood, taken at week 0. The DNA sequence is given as TGTGCCAGCTCACCGGACAGTGGTGGAAACACCATATATTTT. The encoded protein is CASSPDSGGNTIYF.